This T cell receptor (beta chain) was sequenced in a study of CD4 T cells in relation to SARS-CoV-2 and coronaviruses. Deletions cut 5 bases from V and 0 bases from J, with 20 bases between. The CDR3 runs to 17 residues. Looked up from germline, CDR1 is SGDLS and CDR2 is YYNGEE. The unexposed donors gave CD4+ T cells in about 2011-2018, prior to COVID-19. Clones were sequenced by immunoSEQ multiplex PCR, and TCRdb holds only the in-frame ones, with some missing. The table records about 68,000 clones, about 92% of them present only once. Material for sequencing was naive CD4+ T cells from PBMCs. Subset denoted: naive CD4+ T cells isolated by negative enrichment. The V gene is TRBV9, the J gene TRBJ1-2; the D is unclear. The receptor's source is a human donor in good health. CDR3 sequence (DNA): TGTGCCAGCAGTTTTATGGTGGGTTCAGGAGCTAACTATGGCTACACCTTC. Its protein is CASSFMVGSGANYGYTF.